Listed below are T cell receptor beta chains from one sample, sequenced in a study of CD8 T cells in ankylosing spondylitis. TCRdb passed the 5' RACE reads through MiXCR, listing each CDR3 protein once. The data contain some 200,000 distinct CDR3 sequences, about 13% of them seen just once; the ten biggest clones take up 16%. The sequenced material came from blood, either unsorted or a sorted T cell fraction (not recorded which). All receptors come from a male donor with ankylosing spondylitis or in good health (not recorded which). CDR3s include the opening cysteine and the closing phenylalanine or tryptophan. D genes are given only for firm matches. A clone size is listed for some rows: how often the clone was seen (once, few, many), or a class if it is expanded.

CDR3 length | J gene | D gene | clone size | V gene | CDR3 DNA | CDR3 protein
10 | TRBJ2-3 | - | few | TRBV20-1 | TGCGGAACCCTGTCGGATACGCAGTATTTT | CGTLSDTQYF
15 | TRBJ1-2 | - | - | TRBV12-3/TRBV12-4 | TGTGCCAGCAGCCCGAATCTACTTACGAACTATGGCTACACCTTC | CASSPNLLTNYGYTF
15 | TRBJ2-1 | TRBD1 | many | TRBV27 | TGTGCCAGCAGCGTCGGAACAGGGGGCTACAATGAGCAGTTCTTC | CASSVGTGGYNEQFF
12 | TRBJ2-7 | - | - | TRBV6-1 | TGTGCCAGCGGAGGAGGGAGCTACGAGCAGTACTTC | CASGGGSYEQYF
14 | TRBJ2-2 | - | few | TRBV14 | TGTGCCAGCAGCCAAGCTAGCAACACCGGGGAGCTGTTTTTT | CASSQASNTGELFF
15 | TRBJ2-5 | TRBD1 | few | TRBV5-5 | TGTGCCAGCAGCTATGGGACAGGGGAGAGGGAGACCCAGTACTTC | CASSYGTGERETQYF
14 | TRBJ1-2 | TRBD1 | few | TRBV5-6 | TGTGCCAGCAGCTTCGGGACAGCCGTCTATGGCTACACCTTC | CASSFGTAVYGYTF
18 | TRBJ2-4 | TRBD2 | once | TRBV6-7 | TGTACCATCAGTTTAGCTTTACTAGCGGGAGCCGCCAAAAACATTCAGTACTTC | CTISLALLAGAAKNIQYF
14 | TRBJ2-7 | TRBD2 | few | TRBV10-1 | TGCGCCAGCAGTGGTAGCGGGAGGCCCGAAGAGCAGTACTTC | CASSGSGRPEEQYF
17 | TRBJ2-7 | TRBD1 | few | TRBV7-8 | TGTGCCAGCAGCTTAGAGGAATTTGGGACAGTCACCTACGAGCAGTACTTC | CASSLEEFGTVTYEQYF
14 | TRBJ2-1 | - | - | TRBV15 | TGTGCCACCAGCAGAGTCGGGACTTACAATGAGCAGTTCTTC | CATSRVGTYNEQFF
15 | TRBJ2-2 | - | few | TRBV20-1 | TGCAGTGCTAGAGAGGCAGGCCTGAACACCGGGGAGCTGTTTTTT | CSAREAGLNTGELFF
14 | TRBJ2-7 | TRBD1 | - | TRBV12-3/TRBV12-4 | TGTGCCAGCAGTTCGGGACAGTACCCCAACGAGCAGTACTTC | CASSSGQYPNEQYF
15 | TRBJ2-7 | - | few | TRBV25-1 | TGTGCCAGCAGTGACGACTTCCAGAGCTCCTACGAGCAGTACTTC | CASSDDFQSSYEQYF
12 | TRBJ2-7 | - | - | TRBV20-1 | TGCAGTGCGTTAAGACCTCCCTACGAGCAGTACTTC | CSALRPPYEQYF
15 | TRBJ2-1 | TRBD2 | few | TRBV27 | TGTGCCAGCAGTTCCGGGACTAGCGGGGCCAATGAGCAGTTCTTC | CASSSGTSGANEQFF
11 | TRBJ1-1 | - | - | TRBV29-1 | TGCAGCGATGGGGGGAACACTGAAGCTTTCTTT | CSDGGNTEAFF
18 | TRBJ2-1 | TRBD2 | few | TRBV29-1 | TGCAGCGTGGGGGGGGTACAGCGCCCGAAGAGCTCCTACAATGAGCAGTTCTTC | CSVGGVQRPKSSYNEQFF
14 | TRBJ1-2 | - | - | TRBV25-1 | TGTGCCAGCAGTGAATTGGAGTTCGCCTATGGCTACACCTTC | CASSELEFAYGYTF
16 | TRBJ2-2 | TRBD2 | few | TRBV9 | TGTGCCAGCAGCGTAGGGAATAGCGGGAGCACCGGGGAGCTGTTTTTT | CASSVGNSGSTGELFF
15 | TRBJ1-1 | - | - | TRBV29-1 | TGCAGCGTTGAAGGGCAGGCCCAGTCGAACACTGAAGCTTTCTTT | CSVEGQAQSNTEAFF
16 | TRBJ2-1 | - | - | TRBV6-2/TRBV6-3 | TGTGCCAGCAGTTACTATCAGGGTTCTTATGACAATGAGCAGTTCTTC | CASSYYQGSYDNEQFF
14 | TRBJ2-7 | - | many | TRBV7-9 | TGTGCCAGCAGCTTAGGAGGAGGATACTACGAGCAGTACTTC | CASSLGGGYYEQYF
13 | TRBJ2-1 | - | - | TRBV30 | TGTGCCTGGAGGGGCAGCTCCTACAATGAGCAGTTCTTC | CAWRGSSYNEQFF